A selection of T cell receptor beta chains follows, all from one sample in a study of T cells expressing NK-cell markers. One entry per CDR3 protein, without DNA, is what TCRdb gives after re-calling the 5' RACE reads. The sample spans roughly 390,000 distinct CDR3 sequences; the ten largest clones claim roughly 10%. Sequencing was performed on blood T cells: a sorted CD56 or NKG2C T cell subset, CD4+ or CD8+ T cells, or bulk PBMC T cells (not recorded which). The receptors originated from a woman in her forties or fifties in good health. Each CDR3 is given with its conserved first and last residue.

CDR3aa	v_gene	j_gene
CASSPGGTRAGYTF	TRBV11-2	TRBJ1-2
CATSETGTSGRIGQFF	TRBV24-1	TRBJ2-1
CASSEGLFGNTGELFF	TRBV10-1	TRBJ2-2
CASKREGSSTQYF	TRBV6-1	TRBJ2-3
CASSWGPAAFF	TRBV28	TRBJ1-1
CASSFRQGSGNTIYF	TRBV7-9	TRBJ1-3
CASSLQGVNIQYF	TRBV28	TRBJ2-4
CASSLRDISTDTQYF	TRBV28	TRBJ2-3
CASSLVGSLYNEQFF	TRBV7-2	TRBJ2-1
CAWSVQGVGETQYF	TRBV30	TRBJ2-5
CASSPRVFKVGYGYTF	TRBV12-3/TRBV12-4	TRBJ1-2
CASSLGTTYEQYF	TRBV12-3/TRBV12-4	TRBJ2-7
CATSRTGADTQYF	TRBV12-3/TRBV12-4	TRBJ2-3
CASSPPGLLGGTGELFF	TRBV4-2	TRBJ2-2
CASRPIPGQGVVGAKNIQYF	TRBV6-5	TRBJ2-4
CASARLTSYEQYF	TRBV12-3/TRBV12-4	TRBJ2-7
CASSRDSGDGQYF	TRBV5-1	TRBJ2-7
CASTPVAEGEQFF	TRBV11-2	TRBJ2-1
CASSLDSSFPPDTQYF	TRBV7-3	TRBJ2-3
CSVGGEGGDYNEQFF	TRBV29-1	TRBJ2-1
CASRTSGTYEQYF	TRBV10-2	TRBJ2-7
CASNRRGLAGSEQYF	TRBV12-3/TRBV12-4	TRBJ2-7
CASSYLKGTTYGYTF	TRBV6-2/TRBV6-3	TRBJ1-2
CASSEIQETQYF	TRBV7-8	TRBJ2-5
CASSKVADYEQYF	TRBV21-1	TRBJ2-7
CSAGPGGKTQYF	TRBV20-1	TRBJ2-5
CASSDSNHEQFF	TRBV10-2	TRBJ2-1
CASRPIMSYNEQFF	TRBV12-3/TRBV12-4	TRBJ2-1
CSVEEDRGLHF	TRBV29-1	TRBJ1-6
CASSLAGPGGELFF	TRBV7-7	TRBJ2-2
CASSYSRNSLVTGELFF	TRBV6-5	TRBJ2-2
CASSGVLERKLFF	TRBV7-2	TRBJ1-4
CASSHVRGAYNEQFF	TRBV11-2	TRBJ2-1
CASSLSGAAGTQYF	TRBV11-2	TRBJ2-3
CASEKGQGQGHQPQHF	TRBV6-6	TRBJ1-5
CSVALGGPVDEQYF	TRBV29-1	TRBJ2-7
CASSPTHSSYNEQFF	TRBV6-5	TRBJ2-1
CASSSRQQGSEQFF	TRBV7-6	TRBJ2-1
CSARTLPGPRPHEQFF	TRBV20-1	TRBJ2-1
CAISGRGLTGQNTQYF	TRBV10-3	TRBJ2-3
CSVPDRLFYNEQFF	TRBV29-1	TRBJ2-1
CSATDRVGTDTQYF	TRBV20-1	TRBJ2-3
CASSNMQGSGELFF	TRBV5-1	TRBJ2-2
CASSQPGMGPEAFF	TRBV4-1	TRBJ1-1
CASSLQTGGYEQYF	TRBV11-2	TRBJ2-7
CASSLDTLGSGARRYTF	TRBV5-1	TRBJ1-2
CASSSRDLYTGELFF	TRBV11-2	TRBJ2-2
CASSQESEGETQYF	TRBV3-1	TRBJ2-5
CASSPSGRASGGNEQFF	TRBV12-3/TRBV12-4	TRBJ2-1
CASSQDRTSWETQYF	TRBV3-1	TRBJ2-5
CASSLSAGAPYNEQFF	TRBV5-6	TRBJ2-1
CASSPYRAPNYGYTF	TRBV12-3/TRBV12-4	TRBJ1-2
CASSRIGTPTEAFF	TRBV19	TRBJ1-1
CSVEVVGGRGKETQYF	TRBV20-1	TRBJ2-5
CSVGGSALRSYNEQFF	TRBV20-1	TRBJ2-1